The 11 T cell receptor beta chains reported below all come from one sample, sequenced in a study of T-cell reconstitution after alpha-beta-depleted transplantation in children. Unique molecular identifiers were used in preparing the TCRbeta library. TCRdb passed the PCR reads through MiXCR, listing each CDR3 protein once. The sample has about a million distinct CDR3 sequences; around 30% are singletons. The sample consisted of PBMCs, mostly from graft donor cells, taken 360 days after TCRalphabeta/CD19-depleted stem cell transplant. The receptors stem from a boy less than two years old who had a stem cell transplant for SCID, so the T cells may come from the graft donor.

The chain uses TRBV5-1 and TRBJ1-1; possible D gene TRBD1, 5 bases. Germline assignment: CDR1 SGHRS and CDR2 YFSETQ. The CDR3 contains 13 residues. Trimming left V 5 bases short and J 6 bases short, with 14 bases between. The CDR3 loop is CASRAAGSPEAFF. CDR3 DNA sequence: TGCGCCAGCAGGGCGGCAGGGTCGCCTGAAGCTTTCTTT.

The rearrangement uses TRBV27 and TRBJ1-5; TRBD1 agrees at 7 bases. After removal of 7 bases from V and 0 bases from J, the junction contained 9 bases not matched to a gene. The CDR3 is 16 amino acids. Per germline, CDR1 MNHEY and CDR2 SMNVEV (reference sequence). The CDR3 loop reads CASIHGGQFSNQPQHF. The CDR3 DNA sequence: TGTGCCAGCATTCATGGGGGACAGTTTAGCAATCAGCCCCAGCATTTT.

This CDR3 reads CAISDGAASNQPQHF. The DNA for the CDR3 is TGTGCCATCAGTGATGGAGCCGCCAGCAATCAGCCCCAGCATTTT. The V call is TRBV10-3, the J call TRBJ1-5; D uncertain. This CDR3 has 15 amino acids. Trimming left V 3 bases short and J 1 base short, with 10 bases between. Germline lookup yields CDR1 ENHRY and CDR2 SYGVKD.

The chain couples TRBV5-1 to TRBJ2-1; 8 bases match TRBD2. The junction had 12 bases not matched to a gene; V was cut back by 0 bases and J by 10 bases. The CDR3 runs to 16 residues. Germline loops: CDR1 SGHRS, CDR2 YFSETQ. As DNA, the CDR3 is TGCGCCAGCAGCTTGGTTCCGGCGGGGGGCGCCTACGAGCAGTTCTTC. As protein: CASSLVPAGGAYEQFF.

This clonotype has a single count. The J gene is TRBJ2-2, the V gene TRBV3-1; the D gene is possibly TRBD1 (6 bases). This CDR3 has 17 amino acids. Looked up from germline, CDR1 is LGHDT and CDR2 is YNNKEL (reference sequence). The V and J ends lost 3 bases and 3 bases respectively, with 17 bases between them. In DNA form, the CDR3 reads TGTGCCAGCAGCCAGGCCCTTGACAGGCTATACACCGGGGAGCTGTTTTTT. Translation: CASSQALDRLYTGELFF.

This clonotype has only a few counts. V usage is TRBV12-3 or TRBV12-4 and J usage is TRBJ2-5, with D perhaps TRBD1 (6 bases). The CDR3 has 16 residues. Deletions cut 5 bases from V and 1 base from J, with 17 bases between. For the CDR3, the DNA is TGTGCCAGCAGTAGACAGGCCCTGTTGCTCCAAGAGACCCAGTACTTC. It encodes CASSRQALLLQETQYF.

J is TRBJ1-1 and V is TRBV19; D is unresolved. V was pared by 2 bases and J by 6 bases, with 13 bases between. The CDR3 consists of 14 residues. Germline V gene sequence: CDR1 LNHDA, CDR2 SQIVND (reference sequence). CDR3 sequence (DNA): TGTGCCAGTAGTATAACCCCCGGGTTATCTGAAGCTTTCTTT. This encodes CASSITPGLSEAFF.

This clonotype was counted once. The chain recombines TRBV13 with TRBJ2-3; 11 positions match TRBD1. J gave up 3 bases and V 0 bases, and 5 bases lay outside the gene matches. CDR3 length: 17 residues. The germline gives CDR1 PRHDT, CDR2 FYEKMQ (reference sequence). This CDR3 is CASSLGGGTGGTDTQYF. DNA of the CDR3: TGTGCCAGCAGCTTAGGAGGGGGGACAGGGGGAACAGATACGCAGTATTTT.

This clonotype came up a few times. The chain carries TRBV12-3 or TRBV12-4 and TRBJ2-4; 9 nucleotides agree with TRBD1. The CDR3 totals 14 residues. Trimming removed 2 bases from V and 7 bases from J; junction bases left unmatched: 3. The DNA of the CDR3 is TGTGCCAGCAGTTTAACAGGACAGGGGAACATTCAGTACTTC. As protein: CASSLTGQGNIQYF.

J is TRBJ2-7 and V is TRBV10-2, with 10 bases lining up with TRBD2. The CDR3 spans 13 residues. Trimming took 8 bases from V and 3 from J; bases not matched to a gene: 4. The germline gives CDR1 WSHSY, CDR2 SAAADI. The CDR3 loop reads CASRTSGVYEQYF. The CDR3 nucleotides are TGCGCCAGCCGGACTAGCGGAGTCTACGAGCAGTACTTC.

This clonotype turned up a few times. The chain carries TRBV29-1 and TRBJ1-1, with D possibly TRBD1 on 5 matching bases. Trimming removed 4 bases at V and 5 bases at J, with 32 bases between. Germline CDR1 SQVTM, CDR2 ANQGSEA. CDR3 length equals 19 residues. The CDR3 region is CSVVVTVQVIGLLRTEAFF. CDR3 bases: TGCAGCGTTGTGGTCACCGTACAGGTTATAGGGTTGCTTAGGACTGAAGCTTTCTTT.